This T cell receptor beta chain was recovered during a study of chemoradiotherapy in HPV16-positive cancers. Assay: immunoSEQ multiplex PCR; the TCRdb copy retains only in-frame clones and omits some. Counted here are 15,000 to 20,000 clones, more than 75% occurring once; the ten biggest clones make up approximately 3.7%. The ends lost 4 bases at V and 1 base at J; junction bases unmatched: 5. The germline V gene encodes CDR1 SGHRS and CDR2 YFSETQ. The CDR3 has 15 residues. Study-level results: During treatment, candidate HPV-specific clones and E7-related motifs expanded in tumor. For HPV16-positive patients, expanding HPV-responsive T cells associated with longer recurrence-free survival. Only a couple of HPV16-positive patients supplied the functional HPV-specificity definition.

This clone was seen more than once but under ten times. Its antigen is not identified. Repertoires were sampled repeatedly during chemoradiotherapy. The sequenced sample was blood, obtained from a patient who underwent chemoradiotherapy. This receptor was taken from a human donor with HPV-associated anogenital cancer. The chain recombines TRBV5-1 with TRBJ1-1; 9 nucleotides line up with TRBD1. The chain's CDR3 is CASSLQGQGNTEAFF. CDR3 sequence (DNA): TGCGCCAGCAGCCTCCAGGGACAGGGGAACACTGAAGCTTTCTTT.